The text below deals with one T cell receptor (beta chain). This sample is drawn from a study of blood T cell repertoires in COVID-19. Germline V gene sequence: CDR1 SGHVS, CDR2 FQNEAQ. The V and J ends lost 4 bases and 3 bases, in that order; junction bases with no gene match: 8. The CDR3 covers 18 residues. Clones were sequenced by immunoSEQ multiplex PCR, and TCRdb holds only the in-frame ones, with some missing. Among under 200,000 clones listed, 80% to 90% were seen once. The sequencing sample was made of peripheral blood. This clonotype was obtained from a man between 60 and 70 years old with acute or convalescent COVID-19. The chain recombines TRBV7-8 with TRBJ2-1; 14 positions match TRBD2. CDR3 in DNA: TGTGCCAGCAGCTCACACCTGGGACTAGCGGGAGTCTACAATGAGCAGTTCTTC. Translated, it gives CASSSHLGLAGVYNEQFF. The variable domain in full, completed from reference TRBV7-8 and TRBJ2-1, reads GAGVSQSPRYKVAKRGQDVALRCDPISGHVSLFWYQQALGQGPEFLTYFQNEAQLDKSGLPSDRFFAERPEGSVSTLKIQRTQQEDSAVYLCASSSHLGLAGVYNEQFFGPGTRLTVL.